This T cell receptor (beta chain) was identified in a study of T cells in Graves' hyperthyroidism and ophthalmopathy. Researchers amplified the TCR beta CDR3 regions from RNA transcripts. A first-round RT-PCR of the TCR CDR3 used the HTBI primer set. TCRdb ran MiXCR on the multiplex PCR reads and lists one entry per CDR3 protein. This table has approximately 640,000 distinct CDR3 sequences, 15% to 20% appearing once. The CDR3 extends over 15 amino acids. Germline V CDR1 and CDR2: SGHAT, FQDESV (reference sequence). Trimming removed 6 bases from V and 1 base from J, with 12 bases in between. This clonotype was observed many times.

The material sequenced was blood. This clonotype originated in a woman aged 25 to 39 with Graves' hyperthyroidism. This chain joins TRBV11-1 and TRBJ2-2; unclear D gene. The DNA of the CDR3 is TGTGCCAGCAGTCCCCATGCGGTGAACACCGGGGAGCTGTTTTTT. Translating it yields CASSPHAVNTGELFF.